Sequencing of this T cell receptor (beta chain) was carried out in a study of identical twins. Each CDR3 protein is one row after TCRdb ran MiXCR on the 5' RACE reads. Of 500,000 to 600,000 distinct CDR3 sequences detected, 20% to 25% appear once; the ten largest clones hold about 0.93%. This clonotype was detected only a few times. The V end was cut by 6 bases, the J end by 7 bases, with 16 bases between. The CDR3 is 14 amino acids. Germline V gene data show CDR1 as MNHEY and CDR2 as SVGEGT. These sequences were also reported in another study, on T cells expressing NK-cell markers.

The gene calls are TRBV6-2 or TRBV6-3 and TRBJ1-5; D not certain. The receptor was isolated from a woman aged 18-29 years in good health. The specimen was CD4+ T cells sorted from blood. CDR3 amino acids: CASRYTAPGQPQHF. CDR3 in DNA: TGTGCCAGCAGGTACACAGCACCGGGGCAGCCCCAGCATTTT.